A selection of T cell receptor beta chains follows, all from one sample in a study of OX40 agonist ivuxolimab in advanced cancers. Generated by immunoSEQ multiplex PCR, the TCRdb table keeps only in-frame clones and is missing some. Of about 6,000 clones in the sample, around 84% were seen once. The sequences come from CD4+ or CD8+ T cells sorted from blood, collected in a trial of the OX40 agonist ivuxolimab. These receptor sequences come from an adult with an advanced solid tumor such as melanoma, head and neck, liver or kidney cancer. CDR3s include the opening cysteine and the closing phenylalanine or tryptophan. The order of the fields is D gene, J gene, V gene, CDR3 length, clone size, CDR3 protein, CDR3 DNA. D genes are given only for firm matches. Size values are once, few and many counts, or a class for expanded clones, and some rows have none.

D gene: NA
J gene: TRBJ2-5
V gene: TRBV4-1
CDR3 length: 16
clone size: NA
CDR3 protein: CASSQEQGIVGETQYF
CDR3 DNA: TGCGCCAGCAGCCAAGAGCAGGGGATTGTGGGGGAGACCCAGTACTTC

D gene: TRBD1
J gene: TRBJ2-3
V gene: TRBV5-5
CDR3 length: 14
clone size: NA
CDR3 protein: CASSVTGGTDTQYF
CDR3 DNA: TGTGCCAGCAGCGTAACAGGGGGCACAGATACGCAGTATTTT

D gene: NA
J gene: TRBJ1-1
V gene: TRBV13
CDR3 length: 12
clone size: NA
CDR3 protein: CASSFGGTEAFF
CDR3 DNA: TGTGCCAGCAGCTTCGGCGGGACTGAAGCTTTCTTT

D gene: NA
J gene: TRBJ2-7
V gene: TRBV5-4
CDR3 length: 15
clone size: NA
CDR3 protein: CASSFRGSGHNEQYF
CDR3 DNA: TGTGCCAGCAGCTTCCGGGGATCAGGTCATAACGAGCAGTACTTC

D gene: TRBD1
J gene: TRBJ2-1
V gene: TRBV7-7
CDR3 length: 18
clone size: NA
CDR3 protein: CASSLALTGASSYNEQFF
CDR3 DNA: TGTGCTAGCAGCTTAGCGTTGACAGGGGCTAGCTCCTACAATGAGCAGTTCTTC

D gene: NA
J gene: TRBJ2-7
V gene: TRBV28
CDR3 length: 15
clone size: NA
CDR3 protein: CASSSTLQSSYEQYF
CDR3 DNA: TGTGCCAGCAGTTCCACCCTCCAGAGCTCCTACGAGCAGTACTTC

D gene: NA
J gene: TRBJ2-7
V gene: TRBV9
CDR3 length: 13
clone size: few
CDR3 protein: CASSENTVGEQYF
CDR3 DNA: TGTGCCAGCAGCGAGAACACGGTCGGCGAGCAGTACTTC

D gene: NA
J gene: TRBJ1-4
V gene: TRBV6-1
CDR3 length: 15
clone size: NA
CDR3 protein: CASSERGEPHEKLFF
CDR3 DNA: TGTGCCAGCAGTGAACGGGGGGAACCCCATGAAAAACTGTTTTTT

D gene: NA
J gene: TRBJ2-1
V gene: TRBV7-9
CDR3 length: 16
clone size: once
CDR3 protein: CASSLAPGGGTDEQFF
CDR3 DNA: TGTGCCAGCAGCTTAGCGCCCGGTGGGGGGACCGATGAGCAGTTCTTC

D gene: TRBD1
J gene: TRBJ2-2
V gene: TRBV27
CDR3 length: 17
clone size: once
CDR3 protein: CASSLTGGGANTGELFF
CDR3 DNA: TGTGCCAGCAGTTTGACAGGGGGAGGCGCGAACACCGGGGAGCTGTTTTTT

D gene: NA
J gene: TRBJ1-1
V gene: TRBV7-8
CDR3 length: 13
clone size: NA
CDR3 protein: CASSLGVATEAFF
CDR3 DNA: TGTGCCAGCAGCTTAGGGGTGGCCACTGAAGCTTTCTTT

D gene: TRBD2
J gene: TRBJ2-1
V gene: TRBV9
CDR3 length: 14
clone size: once
CDR3 protein: CASSLRAGVGEQFF
CDR3 DNA: TGTGCCAGCAGCCTTCGAGCGGGAGTAGGTGAGCAGTTCTTC

D gene: NA
J gene: TRBJ2-5
V gene: TRBV15
CDR3 length: 14
clone size: NA
CDR3 protein: CATSTGTAQETQYF
CDR3 DNA: TGTGCCACCAGCACTGGGACGGCTCAAGAGACCCAGTACTTC

D gene: NA
J gene: TRBJ1-5
V gene: TRBV7-2
CDR3 length: 15
clone size: NA
CDR3 protein: CASSLDGGKHQPQHF
CDR3 DNA: TGTGCCAGCAGCTTAGATGGAGGGAAGCATCAGCCCCAGCATTTT

D gene: TRBD1
J gene: TRBJ2-1
V gene: TRBV19
CDR3 length: 15
clone size: NA
CDR3 protein: CASTPGTGGYNEQFF
CDR3 DNA: TGTGCCAGTACCCCAGGGACAGGGGGCTACAATGAGCAGTTCTTC

D gene: TRBD1
J gene: TRBJ2-3
V gene: TRBV5-1
CDR3 length: 15
clone size: NA
CDR3 protein: CASSSRTGLRDTQYF
CDR3 DNA: TGCGCCAGCAGCTCCCGGACAGGGCTACGAGATACGCAGTATTTT

D gene: NA
J gene: TRBJ1-3
V gene: TRBV13
CDR3 length: 15
clone size: NA
CDR3 protein: CASSLARSSGNTIYF
CDR3 DNA: TGTGCCAGCAGCTTAGCACGCTCGTCTGGAAACACCATATATTTT

D gene: NA
J gene: TRBJ2-5
V gene: TRBV5-6
CDR3 length: 13
clone size: NA
CDR3 protein: CASSLGVGNLGYF
CDR3 DNA: TGTGCCAGCAGCTTGGGGGTTGGCAATTTGGGGTACTTC

D gene: NA
J gene: TRBJ2-3
V gene: TRBV5-1
CDR3 length: 17
clone size: NA
CDR3 protein: CASSPSTLGGITDTQYF
CDR3 DNA: TGCGCCAGCAGCCCCTCAACCCTGGGAGGAATCACAGATACGCAGTATTTT

D gene: NA
J gene: TRBJ1-3
V gene: TRBV5-5
CDR3 length: 16
clone size: few
CDR3 protein: CASSLVFRSSGNTIYF
CDR3 DNA: TGTGCCAGCAGCTTGGTGTTCCGGAGCTCTGGAAACACCATATATTTT

D gene: NA
J gene: TRBJ2-3
V gene: TRBV9
CDR3 length: 16
clone size: few
CDR3 protein: CASSVEGGISTDTQYF
CDR3 DNA: TGTGCCAGCAGCGTAGAGGGCGGGATTAGCACAGATACGCAGTATTTT

D gene: NA
J gene: TRBJ1-2
V gene: TRBV4-1
CDR3 length: 11
clone size: NA
CDR3 protein: CASSQASGYTF
CDR3 DNA: TGCGCCAGCAGCCAAGCTAGCGGCTACACCTTC

D gene: NA
J gene: TRBJ1-1
V gene: TRBV6-1
CDR3 length: 13
clone size: NA
CDR3 protein: CATLWGAFTEAFF
CDR3 DNA: TGTGCCACCCTTTGGGGGGCGTTCACTGAAGCTTTCTTT

D gene: NA
J gene: TRBJ2-7
V gene: TRBV20-1
CDR3 length: 11
clone size: NA
CDR3 protein: CSAGVKYEQYF
CDR3 DNA: TGCAGTGCTGGGGTAAAATACGAGCAGTACTTC

D gene: TRBD1
J gene: TRBJ2-7
V gene: TRBV6-5
CDR3 length: 14
clone size: NA
CDR3 protein: CASSYGTGTYEQYF
CDR3 DNA: TGTGCCAGCAGTTACGGGACAGGGACCTACGAGCAGTACTTC

D gene: NA
J gene: TRBJ1-5
V gene: TRBV6-5
CDR3 length: 13
clone size: once
CDR3 protein: CASAAGGGQPQHF
CDR3 DNA: TGTGCCAGCGCCGCGGGGGGCGGTCAGCCCCAGCATTTT

D gene: TRBD1
J gene: TRBJ2-7
V gene: TRBV15
CDR3 length: 14
clone size: NA
CDR3 protein: CATSRGTGAYEQYF
CDR3 DNA: TGTGCCACCAGCAGAGGGACAGGGGCCTACGAGCAGTACTTC

D gene: NA
J gene: TRBJ2-5
V gene: TRBV7-9
CDR3 length: 13
clone size: NA
CDR3 protein: CASSSPPQETQYF
CDR3 DNA: TGTGCCAGCAGCTCGCCCCCCCAAGAGACCCAGTACTTC

D gene: NA
J gene: TRBJ2-7
V gene: TRBV5-4
CDR3 length: 17
clone size: NA
CDR3 protein: CASSWEEKALATGEQYF
CDR3 DNA: TGTGCCAGCAGCTGGGAGGAAAAGGCCCTAGCAACGGGGGAGCAGTACTTC

D gene: TRBD2
J gene: TRBJ2-3
V gene: TRBV7-9
CDR3 length: 18
clone size: NA
CDR3 protein: CASSPDTSGRAPPDTQYF
CDR3 DNA: TGTGCCAGCAGCCCTGATACTAGCGGGAGGGCCCCGCCAGATACGCAGTATTTT

D gene: NA
J gene: TRBJ1-2
V gene: TRBV10-1
CDR3 length: 13
clone size: NA
CDR3 protein: CASSADLNYGYTF
CDR3 DNA: TGCGCCAGCAGTGCGGACCTTAACTATGGCTACACCTTC

D gene: TRBD1
J gene: TRBJ2-5
V gene: TRBV28
CDR3 length: 18
clone size: NA
CDR3 protein: CASSLNPEGQGVQETQYF
CDR3 DNA: TGTGCCAGCAGTTTAAACCCAGAGGGACAGGGTGTCCAAGAGACCCAGTACTTC

D gene: NA
J gene: TRBJ2-7
V gene: TRBV21-1
CDR3 length: 14
clone size: NA
CDR3 protein: CASSKRREVYEQYF
CDR3 DNA: TGTGCCAGCAGCAAAAGGAGGGAGGTCTACGAGCAGTACTTC

D gene: NA
J gene: TRBJ1-1
V gene: TRBV5-1
CDR3 length: 14
clone size: NA
CDR3 protein: CASSSGGLGTEAFF
CDR3 DNA: TGCGCCAGCAGCTCGGGGGGGTTAGGCACTGAAGCTTTCTTT

D gene: NA
J gene: TRBJ1-1
V gene: TRBV6-1
CDR3 length: 12
clone size: once
CDR3 protein: CASRGGFTEAFF
CDR3 DNA: TGTGCCAGCCGAGGGGGGTTCACTGAAGCTTTCTTT

D gene: TRBD2
J gene: TRBJ2-5
V gene: TRBV5-8
CDR3 length: 14
clone size: NA
CDR3 protein: CASSVGLADETQYF
CDR3 DNA: TGTGCCAGCAGCGTCGGACTAGCCGATGAGACCCAGTACTTC

D gene: NA
J gene: TRBJ1-1
V gene: TRBV5-1
CDR3 length: 16
clone size: NA
CDR3 protein: CASSVDQGGRNTEAFF
CDR3 DNA: TGCGCCAGCAGCGTTGACCAGGGTGGGAGGAACACTGAAGCTTTCTTT

D gene: NA
J gene: TRBJ2-7
V gene: TRBV2
CDR3 length: 12
clone size: NA
CDR3 protein: CASTMVLDEQYF
CDR3 DNA: TGTGCCAGCACAATGGTTTTGGACGAGCAGTACTTC

D gene: TRBD2
J gene: TRBJ2-1
V gene: TRBV6-5
CDR3 length: 15
clone size: NA
CDR3 protein: CASTSSGVTYNEQFF
CDR3 DNA: TGTGCCAGCACCTCTAGCGGGGTGACCTACAATGAGCAGTTCTTC

D gene: TRBD2
J gene: TRBJ2-5
V gene: TRBV9
CDR3 length: 15
clone size: NA
CDR3 protein: CASSGGLAGRETQYF
CDR3 DNA: TGTGCCAGCAGCGGCGGACTAGCGGGAAGGGAGACCCAGTACTTC

D gene: TRBD2
J gene: TRBJ2-5
V gene: TRBV7-3
CDR3 length: 15
clone size: NA
CDR3 protein: CASSSIAGTEETQYF
CDR3 DNA: TGTGCCAGCAGCTCCATAGCGGGAACGGAAGAGACCCAGTACTTC

D gene: TRBD2
J gene: TRBJ2-5
V gene: TRBV5-1
CDR3 length: 15
clone size: few
CDR3 protein: CASSFGTSTQETQYF
CDR3 DNA: TGCGCCAGCAGCTTTGGGACTAGCACCCAAGAGACCCAGTACTTC

D gene: NA
J gene: TRBJ2-7
V gene: TRBV9
CDR3 length: 17
clone size: NA
CDR3 protein: CASSGHPGQGGTYEQYF
CDR3 DNA: TGTGCCAGCAGCGGCCACCCGGGGCAGGGGGGCACCTACGAGCAGTACTTC

D gene: NA
J gene: TRBJ2-7
V gene: TRBV6-5
CDR3 length: 13
clone size: NA
CDR3 protein: CASSPAWVYEQYF
CDR3 DNA: TGTGCCAGCAGCCCTGCGTGGGTTTACGAGCAGTACTTC

D gene: NA
J gene: TRBJ2-7
V gene: TRBV7-9
CDR3 length: 11
clone size: NA
CDR3 protein: CASSLSYEQYF
CDR3 DNA: TGTGCCAGCAGCCTCTCCTACGAGCAGTACTTC

D gene: TRBD2
J gene: TRBJ2-3
V gene: TRBV10-3
CDR3 length: 16
clone size: NA
CDR3 protein: CAISDPASGRADTQYF
CDR3 DNA: TGTGCCATCAGTGACCCCGCTAGCGGGAGGGCAGATACGCAGTATTTT

D gene: NA
J gene: TRBJ2-3
V gene: TRBV7-6
CDR3 length: 14
clone size: NA
CDR3 protein: CASSLAPTTDTQYF
CDR3 DNA: TGTGCCAGCAGCTTAGCCCCTACCACAGATACGCAGTATTTT

D gene: NA
J gene: TRBJ1-1
V gene: TRBV9
CDR3 length: 13
clone size: NA
CDR3 protein: CASSPHGGTEAFF
CDR3 DNA: TGTGCCAGCAGCCCCCACGGGGGCACTGAAGCTTTCTTT

D gene: NA
J gene: TRBJ1-1
V gene: TRBV5-1
CDR3 length: 11
clone size: NA
CDR3 protein: CASSLAGEAFF
CDR3 DNA: TGCGCCAGCAGCTTGGCCGGTGAAGCTTTCTTT

D gene: NA
J gene: TRBJ2-7
V gene: TRBV18
CDR3 length: 13
clone size: NA
CDR3 protein: CASSPPASYEQYF
CDR3 DNA: TGTGCCAGCTCACCACCGGCGTCCTACGAGCAGTACTTC

D gene: NA
J gene: TRBJ1-5
V gene: TRBV27
CDR3 length: 15
clone size: NA
CDR3 protein: CASRARAQSNQPQHF
CDR3 DNA: TGTGCCAGCAGGGCGCGGGCACAAAGCAATCAGCCCCAGCATTTT

D gene: TRBD2
J gene: TRBJ2-1
V gene: TRBV10-2
CDR3 length: 14
clone size: NA
CDR3 protein: CASWSTSGDNEQFF
CDR3 DNA: TGCGCCAGCTGGTCGACTAGCGGGGACAATGAGCAGTTCTTC

D gene: TRBD2
J gene: TRBJ2-1
V gene: TRBV19
CDR3 length: 14
clone size: NA
CDR3 protein: CASSIGASGGEQFF
CDR3 DNA: TGTGCCAGTAGTATAGGAGCTAGCGGGGGAGAGCAGTTCTTC

D gene: TRBD2
J gene: TRBJ2-5
V gene: TRBV5-4
CDR3 length: 15
clone size: few
CDR3 protein: CASSLAGGPVETQYF
CDR3 DNA: TGTGCCAGCAGCTTAGCGGGAGGGCCGGTGGAGACCCAGTACTTC

D gene: TRBD1
J gene: TRBJ1-4
V gene: TRBV6-5
CDR3 length: 14
clone size: NA
CDR3 protein: CASSNGQGWEKLFF
CDR3 DNA: TGTGCCAGCAGCAACGGACAGGGTTGGGAAAAACTGTTTTTT

D gene: NA
J gene: TRBJ2-1
V gene: TRBV10-1
CDR3 length: 11
clone size: NA
CDR3 protein: CASGVGNEQFF
CDR3 DNA: TGCGCCTCCGGGGTAGGGAATGAGCAGTTCTTC

D gene: NA
J gene: TRBJ1-3
V gene: TRBV19
CDR3 length: 14
clone size: NA
CDR3 protein: CASTQIYSGNTIYF
CDR3 DNA: TGTGCCAGTACCCAGATATACTCTGGAAACACCATATATTTT

D gene: NA
J gene: TRBJ1-1
V gene: TRBV6-1
CDR3 length: 14
clone size: NA
CDR3 protein: CASSERTDYAEAFF
CDR3 DNA: TGTGCCAGCAGTGAACGGACAGACTATGCTGAAGCTTTCTTT

D gene: TRBD2
J gene: TRBJ2-5
V gene: TRBV5-4
CDR3 length: 16
clone size: NA
CDR3 protein: CASSGDGGGTQETQYF
CDR3 DNA: TGTGCCAGCAGCGGTGATGGGGGGGGGACCCAAGAGACCCAGTACTTC

D gene: NA
J gene: TRBJ1-2
V gene: TRBV7-9
CDR3 length: 16
clone size: NA
CDR3 protein: CASSLGRQEANYGYTF
CDR3 DNA: TGTGCCAGCAGCTTAGGGAGACAGGAGGCTAACTATGGCTACACCTTC